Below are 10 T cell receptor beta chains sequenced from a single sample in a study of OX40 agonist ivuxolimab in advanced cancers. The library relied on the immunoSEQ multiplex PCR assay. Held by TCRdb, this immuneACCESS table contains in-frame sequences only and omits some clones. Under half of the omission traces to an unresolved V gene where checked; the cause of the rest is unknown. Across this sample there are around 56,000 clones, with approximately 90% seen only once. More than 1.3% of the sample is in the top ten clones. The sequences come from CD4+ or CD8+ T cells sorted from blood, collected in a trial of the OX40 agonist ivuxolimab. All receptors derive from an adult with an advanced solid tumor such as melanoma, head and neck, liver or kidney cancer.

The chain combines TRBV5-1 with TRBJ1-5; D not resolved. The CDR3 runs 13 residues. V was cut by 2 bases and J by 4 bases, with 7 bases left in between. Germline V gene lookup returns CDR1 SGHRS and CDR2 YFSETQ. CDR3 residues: CASSFRENQPQHF. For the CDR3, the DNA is TGCGCCAGCAGCTTCCGGGAAAATCAGCCCCAGCATTTT.

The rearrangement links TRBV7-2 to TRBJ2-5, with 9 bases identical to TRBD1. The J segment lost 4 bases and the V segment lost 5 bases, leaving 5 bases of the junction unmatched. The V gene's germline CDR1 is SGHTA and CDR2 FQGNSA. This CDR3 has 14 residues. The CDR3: CASSPGTGRETQYF. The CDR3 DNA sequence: TGTGCCAGCAGCCCCGGGACAGGGAGAGAGACCCAGTACTTC.

For the CDR3, the DNA is TGTGCCAGCAGGAGCCTGGGGCTCGGGAGGCCCCAGCATTTT. Residues: CASRSLGLGRPQHF. The chain couples TRBV6-5 to TRBJ1-5; tentatively, D is TRBD1 (5 bases). The germline V and J ends were trimmed by 6 bases and 9 bases, with 18 bases remaining between them. The CDR3 sequence is 14 residues long. Germline CDR1 is MNHEY and CDR2 is SVGAGI.

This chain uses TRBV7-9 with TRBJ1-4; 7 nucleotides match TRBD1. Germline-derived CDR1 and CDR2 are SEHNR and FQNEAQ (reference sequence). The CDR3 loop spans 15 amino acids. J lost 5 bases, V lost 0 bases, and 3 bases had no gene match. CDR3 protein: CASSLAADRNEKLFF. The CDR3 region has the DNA TGTGCCAGCAGCTTAGCAGCGGACAGGAATGAAAAACTGTTTTTT.

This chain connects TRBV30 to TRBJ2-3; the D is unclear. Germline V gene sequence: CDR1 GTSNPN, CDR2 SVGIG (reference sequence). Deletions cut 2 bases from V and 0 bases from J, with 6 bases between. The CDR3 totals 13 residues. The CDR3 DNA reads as TGTGCCTGGAGTATACCTAGCACAGATACGCAGTATTTT. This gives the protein CAWSIPSTDTQYF.

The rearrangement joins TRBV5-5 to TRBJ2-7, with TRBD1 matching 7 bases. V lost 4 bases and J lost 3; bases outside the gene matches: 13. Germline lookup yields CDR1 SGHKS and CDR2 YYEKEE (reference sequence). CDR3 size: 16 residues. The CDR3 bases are TGTGCCAGCAGCCCCAGGGGGACGCAGTTTAGCTACGAGCAGTACTTC. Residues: CASSPRGTQFSYEQYF.

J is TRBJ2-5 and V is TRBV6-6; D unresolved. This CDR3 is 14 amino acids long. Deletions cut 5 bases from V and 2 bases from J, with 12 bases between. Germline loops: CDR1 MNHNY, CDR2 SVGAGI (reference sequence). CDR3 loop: CASSPTRQQETQYF. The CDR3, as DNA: TGTGCCAGCAGTCCTACGAGGCAGCAAGAGACCCAGTACTTC.

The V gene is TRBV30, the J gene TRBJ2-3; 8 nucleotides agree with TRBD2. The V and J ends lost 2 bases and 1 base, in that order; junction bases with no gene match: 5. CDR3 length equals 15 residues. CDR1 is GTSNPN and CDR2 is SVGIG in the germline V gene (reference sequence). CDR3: CAWSRRGAGTDTQYF. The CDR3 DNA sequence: TGTGCCTGGAGTAGGCGGGGGGCTGGCACAGATACGCAGTATTTT.

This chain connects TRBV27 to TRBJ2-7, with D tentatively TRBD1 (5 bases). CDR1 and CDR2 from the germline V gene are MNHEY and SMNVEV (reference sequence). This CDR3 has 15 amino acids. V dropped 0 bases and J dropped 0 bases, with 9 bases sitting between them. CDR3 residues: CASSLSRQSSYEQYF. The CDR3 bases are TGTGCCAGCAGTTTATCGCGACAGAGCTCCTACGAGCAGTACTTC.

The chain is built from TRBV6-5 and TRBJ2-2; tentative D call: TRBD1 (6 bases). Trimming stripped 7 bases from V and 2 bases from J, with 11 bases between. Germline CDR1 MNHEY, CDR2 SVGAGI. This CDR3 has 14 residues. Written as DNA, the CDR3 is TGTGCCAGCACTGGACAGCCTAACACCGGGGAGCTGTTTTTT. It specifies CASTGQPNTGELFF.